These T cell receptor beta chains were read from a single sample in a study of blood T cell repertoires in COVID-19. Profiling relied on immunoSEQ multiplex PCR, and the TCRdb table lists in-frame clones only, not all of them. The repertoire holds roughly 61,000 clones, 85% to 90% seen once, with roughly 4.3% in the top ten. The sample taken for sequencing was peripheral blood. These receptors all stem from a man aged 35 to 55 with active COVID-19. Each CDR3 is given with its conserved first and last residue. A D gene is named only where the DNA matches it firmly. Size values are once, few and many counts, or a class for expanded clones, and some rows have none.

. | TRBJ2-3 | TRBV5-6 | . | CASSLGLGGTDTQYF | TGTGCCAGCAGCTTGGGACTAGGGGGCACAGATACGCAGTATTTT
TRBD2 | TRBJ2-7 | TRBV7-8 | . | CASSLLGGSSYEQYF | TGTGCCAGCAGCTTATTGGGAGGGAGCTCCTACGAGCAGTACTTC
. | TRBJ2-2 | TRBV24-1 | . | CATSDFGLLNTGELFF | TGTGCCACCAGTGATTTTGGACTCTTGAACACCGGGGAGCTGTTTTTT
TRBD1 | TRBJ1-3 | TRBV9 | . | CASSVTGTGGFGSGNTIYF | TGTGCCAGCAGCGTAACCGGGACAGGGGGCTTCGGGTCTGGAAACACCATATATTTT
TRBD1 | TRBJ1-4 | TRBV2 | . | CASLDRGRGDEKLFF | TGTGCCAGCCTAGACAGGGGAAGGGGGGATGAAAAACTGTTTTTT
TRBD1 | TRBJ1-3 | TRBV11-2 | . | CASSRDRAGGNTIYF | TGTGCCAGCAGCCGAGACAGGGCAGGAGGAAACACCATATATTTT
. | TRBJ1-2 | TRBV7-9 | once | CASSFHRSNYGYTF | TGTGCCAGCAGCTTCCACAGGAGTAACTATGGCTACACCTTC
TRBD2 | TRBJ2-5 | TRBV3-1/TRBV3-2 | . | CASGTSGMKETQYF | TGTGCCAGTGGGACTAGCGGGATGAAAGAGACCCAGTACTTC
. | TRBJ1-6 | TRBV19 | once | CASSTPMRGFDNSPLHF | TGTGCCAGTAGTACCCCTATGCGGGGGTTCGATAATTCACCCCTCCACTTT
TRBD2 | TRBJ2-2 | TRBV10-3 | . | CAIGGGNTGELFF | TGTGCCATCGGCGGGGGAAACACCGGGGAGCTGTTTTTT
TRBD2 | TRBJ2-5 | TRBV9 | once | CASSATSDQETQYF | TGTGCCAGCAGCGCTACTAGCGACCAAGAGACCCAGTACTTC
TRBD2 | TRBJ2-3 | TRBV6-6 | medium-sized | CASSSWTSGDTQYF | TGTGCCAGCAGTTCTTGGACTAGCGGGGATACGCAGTATTTT
TRBD1 | TRBJ1-1 | TRBV19 | . | CASTIRGPGTEAFF | TGTGCCAGTACTATCAGGGGGCCTGGCACTGAAGCTTTCTTT
. | TRBJ2-3 | TRBV19 | . | CASSMDTSSTDTQYF | TGTGCCAGTAGTATGGACACTTCAAGCACAGATACGCAGTATTTT
TRBD2 | TRBJ2-2 | TRBV9 | . | CASSPRLAANTGELFF | TGTGCCAGCAGCCCGCGACTAGCGGCGAACACCGGGGAGCTGTTTTTT
TRBD2 | TRBJ2-2 | TRBV5-1 | . | CASSFSIAGGPNTGELFF | TGCGCCAGCAGCTTTAGTATAGCGGGAGGACCTAACACCGGGGAGCTGTTTTTT
. | TRBJ1-6 | TRBV6-2/TRBV6-3 | few | CASSYEGNSPLHF | TGTGCCAGCAGTTACGAGGGCAATTCACCCCTCCACTTT
. | TRBJ1-2 | TRBV27 | . | CASSFAHLRNYGYTF | TGTGCCAGCAGTTTCGCTCACCTTAGAAACTATGGCTACACCTTC
. | TRBJ2-1 | TRBV5-5 | . | CASSLRGSPPNNEQFF | TGTGCCAGCAGCTTGAGGGGTTCCCCGCCAAACAATGAGCAGTTCTTC
TRBD1 | TRBJ1-4 | TRBV7-8 | . | CATSGGRDRGIKKLFF | TGTGCCACCTCCGGGGGAAGGGACAGGGGAATAAAAAAACTGTTTTTT
TRBD2 | TRBJ2-2 | TRBV7-6 | . | CASSALSSGTTGELFF | TGTGCCAGCAGCGCCCTCAGTAGCGGGACCACCGGGGAGCTGTTTTTT
TRBD1 | TRBJ1-2 | TRBV30 | . | CAWLNSGTEVYGYTF | TGTGCCTGGCTGAACTCCGGGACAGAAGTTTATGGCTACACCTTC
. | TRBJ2-1 | TRBV11-3 | once | CASSLGAGPYNEQFF | TGTGCCAGCAGCCTGGGGGCAGGGCCCTACAATGAGCAGTTCTTC
TRBD2 | TRBJ2-7 | TRBV11-2 | . | CASSSGSGLAGYEQYF | TGTGCCAGCAGCTCTGGGTCGGGACTAGCGGGTTACGAGCAGTACTTC
. | TRBJ2-3 | TRBV7-9 | . | CASRLEGDTQYF | TGTGCCAGCAGGCTGGAGGGAGATACGCAGTATTTT
. | TRBJ1-4 | TRBV27 | . | CASSPQRTATNEKLFF | TGTGCCAGCAGTCCGCAAAGGACAGCAACTAATGAAAAACTGTTTTTT
. | TRBJ2-7 | TRBV19 | few | CASSIGQGRYEQYF | TGTGCCAGTAGTATTGGTCAGGGGCGCTACGAGCAGTACTTC
TRBD1 | TRBJ2-3 | TRBV28 | . | CASSLGDRGNPDTQYF | TGTGCCAGCAGTTTAGGGGACAGGGGGAACCCAGATACGCAGTATTTT
TRBD2 | TRBJ2-1 | TRBV24-1 | . | CATSRRGASYNEQFF | TGTGCCACCTCTCGGCGGGGGGCATCCTACAATGAGCAGTTCTTC
TRBD2 | TRBJ2-2 | TRBV10-2 | . | CASSEGGGRGTGELFF | TGCGCCAGCAGTGAAGGAGGCGGGAGAGGCACCGGGGAGCTGTTTTTT
. | TRBJ1-1 | TRBV6-1 | . | CASSEAVNTEAFF | TGTGCCAGCAGTGAAGCCGTGAACACTGAAGCTTTCTTT